This T cell receptor (beta chain) was sequenced for a study of blood T cell repertoires in COVID-19. Study information: The origin of the acute and convalescent COVID-19 samples was the United States, Italy and Spain. Nucleic acid was either cDNA or gDNA, and it came from T cells, B-cell-depleted T cells, or PBMCs.

Unmatched junction bases numbered 7, after V lost 1 base and J lost 2 bases. The CDR3 is 16 amino acids. The germline V gene has CDR1 GTSNPN and CDR2 SVGIG (reference sequence). As originally analysed: Cell counts per sample came from amplifying reference gene primers. TCRdb's copy holds only in-frame clones and misses some; the assay was immunoSEQ multiplex PCR. V and J calls and clone size are given by that table; D and trimming were obtained from the DNA. The data contain 50,000 to 75,000 clones, around 77% of them seen just once; the ten biggest clones take up roughly 20%. The sample taken for sequencing was peripheral blood. The chain employs TRBV30 and TRBJ2-3; 9 bases fit TRBD1. This TCR came from a man at least 80 years old with active or convalescent COVID-19. This chain's CDR3 is CAWSGTTGGYTDTQYF. The CDR3 DNA is TGTGCCTGGAGTGGCACGACAGGGGGATACACAGATACGCAGTATTTT.